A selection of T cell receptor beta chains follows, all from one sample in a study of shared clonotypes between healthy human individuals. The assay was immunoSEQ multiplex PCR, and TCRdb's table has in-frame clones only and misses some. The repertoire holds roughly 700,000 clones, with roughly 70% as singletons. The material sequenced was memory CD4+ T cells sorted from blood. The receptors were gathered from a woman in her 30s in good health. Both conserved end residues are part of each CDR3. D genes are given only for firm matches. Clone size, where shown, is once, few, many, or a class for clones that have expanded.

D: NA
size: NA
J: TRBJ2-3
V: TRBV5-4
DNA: TGTGCCAGCAGTTCCGGTCCGTCGCAGTATTTT
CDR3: CASSSGPSQYF

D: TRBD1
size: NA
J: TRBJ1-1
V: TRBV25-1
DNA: TGTGCCAGCAGTGAGGGACAGGGGGCAGCTGAAGCTTTCTTT
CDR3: CASSEGQGAAEAFF

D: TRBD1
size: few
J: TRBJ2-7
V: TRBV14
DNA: TGTGCCAGCAGCCAACCGGGACAGGGGTCTGGCGAGCAGTACTTC
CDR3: CASSQPGQGSGEQYF

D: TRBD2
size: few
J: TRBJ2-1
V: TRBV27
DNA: TGTGCCAGCAGTTTGGCGGGAGGCAGTCTTATTGAGCAGTTCTTC
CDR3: CASSLAGGSLIEQFF

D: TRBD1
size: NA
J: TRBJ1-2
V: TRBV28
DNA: TGTGCCAGCAACACGGGACAGGGAGATGGCTACACCTTC
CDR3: CASNTGQGDGYTF

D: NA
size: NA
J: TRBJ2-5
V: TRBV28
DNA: TGTGCCAGCAGTTCCTCTCGGGGTAGCCAAGAGACCCAGTACTTC
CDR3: CASSSSRGSQETQYF

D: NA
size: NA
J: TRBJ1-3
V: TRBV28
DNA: TGTGCCAGCAGTTCCCTGCGCTCTGGAAACACCATATATTTT
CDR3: CASSSLRSGNTIYF

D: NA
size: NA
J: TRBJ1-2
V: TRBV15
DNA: TGTGCCACCAGCAGAGATGGCAGGGGTCTTGGTGGCTACACCTTC
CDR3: CATSRDGRGLGGYTF

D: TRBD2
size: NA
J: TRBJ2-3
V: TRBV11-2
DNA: TGTGCCAGCAGCTTCGGAGCGGGAAGCACAGATACGCAGTATTTT
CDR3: CASSFGAGSTDTQYF

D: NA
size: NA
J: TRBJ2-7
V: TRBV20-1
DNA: TGCAGTGCCACATCCCCCGGCGAGCAGTACTTC
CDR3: CSATSPGEQYF

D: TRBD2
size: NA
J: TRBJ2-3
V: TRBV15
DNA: TGTGCCACCTGTCTAGCGGGCACAGATACGCAGTATTTT
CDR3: CATCLAGTDTQYF

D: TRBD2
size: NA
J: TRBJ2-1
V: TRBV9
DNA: TGTGCCAGCAGCCCTCGGACTAGCGGGAATGAGCAGTTCTTC
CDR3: CASSPRTSGNEQFF

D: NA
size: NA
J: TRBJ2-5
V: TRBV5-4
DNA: TGTGCCAGCAGTAAGGGTGGGGGGCAGAGAGAGACCCAGTACTTC
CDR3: CASSKGGGQRETQYF

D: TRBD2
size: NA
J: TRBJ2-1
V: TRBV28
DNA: TGTGCCAGCAGTCGGGCACTAGCGGGAGGGACCTATGAGCAGTTCTTC
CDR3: CASSRALAGGTYEQFF

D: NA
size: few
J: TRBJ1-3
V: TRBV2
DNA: TGTGCCAGCAACAGGTACTCCGGAAACACCATATATTTT
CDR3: CASNRYSGNTIYF

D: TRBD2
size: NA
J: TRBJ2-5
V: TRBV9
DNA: TGTGCCAGCAGCGTAGCCGGGAGGACCCAAGAGACCCAGTACTTC
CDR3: CASSVAGRTQETQYF

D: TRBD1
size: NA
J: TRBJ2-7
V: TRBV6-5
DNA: TGTGCCACCAGGACAGGGAGCTACGAGCAGTACTTC
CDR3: CATRTGSYEQYF

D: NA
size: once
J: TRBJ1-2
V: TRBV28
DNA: TGTGCCAGCAGTAGGGGGTTGAACTATGGCTACACCTTC
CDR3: CASSRGLNYGYTF

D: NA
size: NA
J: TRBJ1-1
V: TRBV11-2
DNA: TGTGCCAGCAGCAGAGTGGGGGGGGTGACGACTGAAGCTTTCTTT
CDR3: CASSRVGGVTTEAFF

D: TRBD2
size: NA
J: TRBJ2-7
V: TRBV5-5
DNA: TGTGCCAGCAGCGTTAGCGGGAGCTCCTACGAGCAGTACTTC
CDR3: CASSVSGSSYEQYF

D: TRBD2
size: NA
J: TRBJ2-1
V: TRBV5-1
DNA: TGCGCCAGCTTCACTAGCGGGAGGGGAGATGAGCAGTTCTTC
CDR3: CASFTSGRGDEQFF

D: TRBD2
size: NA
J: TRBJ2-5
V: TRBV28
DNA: TGTGCCAGCAGTTCACCCGGACTAGCGGGAGGGGTACAAGAGACCCAGTACTTC
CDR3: CASSSPGLAGGVQETQYF

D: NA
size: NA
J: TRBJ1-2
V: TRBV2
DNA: TGTGCCAGCAGTGAAATCGGCGGAAACTATGGCTACACCTTC
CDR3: CASSEIGGNYGYTF

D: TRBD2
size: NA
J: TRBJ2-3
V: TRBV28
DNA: TGTGCCAGCAGTTTATGGGCGGGAGGTACCACAGATACGCAGTATTTT
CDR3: CASSLWAGGTTDTQYF

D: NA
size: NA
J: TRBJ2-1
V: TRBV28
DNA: TGTGCCACCTCTGCGAGGGCCAATGAGCAGTTCTTC
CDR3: CATSARANEQFF

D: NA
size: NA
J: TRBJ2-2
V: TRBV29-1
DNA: TGCAGCGTCCCCGGACCCTTGATGAACACCGGGGAGCTGTTTTTT
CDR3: CSVPGPLMNTGELFF

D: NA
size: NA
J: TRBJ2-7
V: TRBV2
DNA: TGTGCCAGCAGTGAAATTACAGGGAGGGTCTACGAGCAGTACTTC
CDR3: CASSEITGRVYEQYF

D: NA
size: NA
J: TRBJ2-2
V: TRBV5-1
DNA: TGCGCCAGCAGCTTCTCCGGGACCGCGAACACCGGGGAGCTGTTTTTT
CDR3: CASSFSGTANTGELFF

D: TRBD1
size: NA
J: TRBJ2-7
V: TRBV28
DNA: TGTGCCAGCAGTTTGATATCCGGGACAGGAAGTCAATCCTACGAGCAGTACTTC
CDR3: CASSLISGTGSQSYEQYF

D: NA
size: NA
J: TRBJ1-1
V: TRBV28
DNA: TGTGCCAGCAGGACGCAGATCTCTGAAGCTTTCTTT
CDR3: CASRTQISEAFF

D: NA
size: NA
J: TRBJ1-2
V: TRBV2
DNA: TGTGCCAGCGGATCGAGGGGCTACACCTTC
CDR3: CASGSRGYTF

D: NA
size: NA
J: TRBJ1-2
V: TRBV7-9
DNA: TGTGCCAGCAGCTACCCCGACTATGGCTACACCTTC
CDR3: CASSYPDYGYTF

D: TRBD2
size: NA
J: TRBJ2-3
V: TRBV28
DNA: TGTGCCAGCAGTTCCCCTGGGCGGGAGGGAGCAGATACGCAGTATTTT
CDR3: CASSSPGREGADTQYF

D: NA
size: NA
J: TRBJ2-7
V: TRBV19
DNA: TGTGCCAGTAGCTACCAAGGGTACGAGCAGTACTTC
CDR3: CASSYQGYEQYF

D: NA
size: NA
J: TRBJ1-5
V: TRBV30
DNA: TGTGCCGCGGACAGCTCAAATCAGCCCCAGCATTTT
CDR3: CAADSSNQPQHF

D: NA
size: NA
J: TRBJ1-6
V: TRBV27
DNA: TGTGCCAGCAGTTTAGGACAGTATAATTCACCCCTCCACTTT
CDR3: CASSLGQYNSPLHF

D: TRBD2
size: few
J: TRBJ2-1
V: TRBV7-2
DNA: TGTGCCAGCAGCTCCGGCGTACTAGCGAGCTACAATGAGCAGTTCTTC
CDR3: CASSSGVLASYNEQFF

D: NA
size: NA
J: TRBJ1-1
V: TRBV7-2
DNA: TGTGCCAGCAGTTGGCAGGGCTACACTGAAGCTTTCTTT
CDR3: CASSWQGYTEAFF

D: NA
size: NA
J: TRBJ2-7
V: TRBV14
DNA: TGTGCCAGCAGCACCCAGGGCAGGGGATTCTACGAGCAGTACTTC
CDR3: CASSTQGRGFYEQYF